Listed below are T cell receptor beta chains from one sample, sequenced in a study of shared clonotypes between healthy human individuals. The repertoire was sequenced with immunoSEQ multiplex PCR; TCRdb's copy has only in-frame clones and lacks some. The sample lists 85,000 to 100,000 clones; 68% were seen once. Sequenced sample: memory CD8+ T cells sorted from blood. These receptors were taken from a man aged 25 to 40 in good health. CDR3s include the opening cysteine and the closing phenylalanine or tryptophan. The D gene is left open where the match is weak. The listing skips clone size in some rows; elsewhere it reads once, few, many or a size class.

J gene: TRBJ2-7; D gene: TRBD2; V gene: TRBV7-9; clone size: few; CDR3 DNA: TGTGCCAGCAGCTTAGAGGCTAGCGGGATGTCCCCCTACGAGCAGTACTTC; CDR3 protein: CASSLEASGMSPYEQYF
J gene: TRBJ2-1; D gene: NA; V gene: TRBV14; clone size: NA; CDR3 DNA: TGTGCCAGCAGCCAAGTTGAGGTAGAGTACAATGAGCAGTTCTTC; CDR3 protein: CASSQVEVEYNEQFF
J gene: TRBJ2-7; D gene: NA; V gene: TRBV5-6; clone size: NA; CDR3 DNA: TGTGCCAGCGTCCCGGGACCAGGAAACTACGAGCAGTACTTC; CDR3 protein: CASVPGPGNYEQYF
J gene: TRBJ2-3; D gene: NA; V gene: TRBV5-4; clone size: NA; CDR3 DNA: TGTGCCAGCAGCGACCGCGGCGCGGGCGATACGCAGTATTTT; CDR3 protein: CASSDRGAGDTQYF
J gene: TRBJ2-3; D gene: TRBD2; V gene: TRBV7-2; clone size: NA; CDR3 DNA: TGTGCCAGCAGCCCCCGGGGGGGAACGCAGTATTTT; CDR3 protein: CASSPRGGTQYF
J gene: TRBJ1-1; D gene: NA; V gene: TRBV30; clone size: few; CDR3 DNA: TGTGCCTGGACCCGGGGTGAACCAGGGGCCACTGAAGCTTTCTTT; CDR3 protein: CAWTRGEPGATEAFF
J gene: TRBJ2-1; D gene: TRBD2; V gene: TRBV6-6; clone size: NA; CDR3 DNA: TGTGCCAGCAGTTACGCCAGCGGGAGGGCCGGAAATGAGCAGTTCTTC; CDR3 protein: CASSYASGRAGNEQFF
J gene: TRBJ2-1; D gene: TRBD2; V gene: TRBV6-5; clone size: NA; CDR3 DNA: TGTGCCAGCGTTAGCGGGAGTCACTCCTACAATGAGCAGTTCTTC; CDR3 protein: CASVSGSHSYNEQFF
J gene: TRBJ2-3; D gene: TRBD2; V gene: TRBV29-1; clone size: NA; CDR3 DNA: TGCAGCGTTGAAGGATTTGGCGGGAGAATAGATACGCAGTATTTT; CDR3 protein: CSVEGFGGRIDTQYF
J gene: TRBJ2-5; D gene: TRBD2; V gene: TRBV10-3; clone size: NA; CDR3 DNA: TGTGCCATCAGGGGGACTAGCGGTGAAGAGACCCAGTACTTC; CDR3 protein: CAIRGTSGEETQYF
J gene: TRBJ2-7; D gene: TRBD1; V gene: TRBV28; clone size: NA; CDR3 DNA: TGTGCCAGCAGTCCCCCGGACAGGATGAGCTCCTACGAGCAGTACTTC; CDR3 protein: CASSPPDRMSSYEQYF
J gene: TRBJ2-5; D gene: NA; V gene: TRBV6-5; clone size: NA; CDR3 DNA: TGTGCCAGCAGTTACGCCCCCCCGCTCCTATACTTC; CDR3 protein: CASSYAPPLLYF
J gene: TRBJ1-5; D gene: NA; V gene: TRBV21-1; clone size: NA; CDR3 DNA: TGTGCCAGCAAGCCTACGAGGGCGAGGCAGCCCCAGCATTTT; CDR3 protein: CASKPTRARQPQHF
J gene: TRBJ2-6; D gene: NA; V gene: TRBV6-4; clone size: NA; CDR3 DNA: TGTGCCAGCAGTGACGAGAGGACCTCTGGGGCCAACGTCCTGACTTTC; CDR3 protein: CASSDERTSGANVLTF
J gene: TRBJ2-2; D gene: TRBD2; V gene: TRBV27; clone size: NA; CDR3 DNA: TGTGCCAGCAGTTTACAGGTGGGACTAGCGACCACCGGGGAGCTGTTTTTT; CDR3 protein: CASSLQVGLATTGELFF
J gene: TRBJ2-7; D gene: NA; V gene: TRBV15; clone size: NA; CDR3 DNA: TGTGCCACCAGCAGAGGCCGAGGGGGGGTGTACGAGCAGTACTTC; CDR3 protein: CATSRGRGGVYEQYF
J gene: TRBJ2-7; D gene: NA; V gene: TRBV27; clone size: NA; CDR3 DNA: TGTGCCAGCAGTGCACTGACTCTGGACCAGAGTGTGCAGTACTTC; CDR3 protein: CASSALTLDQSVQYF
J gene: TRBJ1-1; D gene: NA; V gene: TRBV28; clone size: once; CDR3 DNA: TGTGCCAGCAGTCCCTCATTATTGAGGGCTGAAGCTTTCTTT; CDR3 protein: CASSPSLLRAEAFF
J gene: TRBJ2-7; D gene: TRBD2; V gene: TRBV27; clone size: few; CDR3 DNA: TGTGCCAGCAGTTTGGGGCTAGCGGTATCCTACGAGCAGTACTTC; CDR3 protein: CASSLGLAVSYEQYF
J gene: TRBJ1-5; D gene: TRBD1; V gene: TRBV7-2; clone size: NA; CDR3 DNA: TGTGCCAGCAGCATGGACAGGGATCAGCCCCAGCATTTT; CDR3 protein: CASSMDRDQPQHF
J gene: TRBJ2-2; D gene: NA; V gene: TRBV7-8; clone size: many; CDR3 DNA: TGTGCCAGCAGCCTTGGGGAGGGGGTCGCCGGGGAGCTGTTTTTT; CDR3 protein: CASSLGEGVAGELFF
J gene: TRBJ1-3; D gene: NA; V gene: TRBV10-3; clone size: once; CDR3 DNA: TGTGCCATCAGTGACCAACCTTCTGGAAACACCATATATTTT; CDR3 protein: CAISDQPSGNTIYF
J gene: TRBJ2-7; D gene: NA; V gene: TRBV13; clone size: NA; CDR3 DNA: TGTGCCAGCAGTTTCGTCTCCTACGAGCAGTACTTC; CDR3 protein: CASSFVSYEQYF
J gene: TRBJ2-7; D gene: TRBD1; V gene: TRBV4-1; clone size: NA; CDR3 DNA: TGCGCCAGCAGACAAAGACAGGGGGTCTACGAGCAGTACTTC; CDR3 protein: CASRQRQGVYEQYF
J gene: TRBJ1-5; D gene: TRBD1; V gene: TRBV7-9; clone size: few; CDR3 DNA: TGTGCCAGCAGCATCTCGGGACAGCTCAATCAGCCCCAGCATTTT; CDR3 protein: CASSISGQLNQPQHF
J gene: TRBJ1-5; D gene: TRBD1; V gene: TRBV15; clone size: NA; CDR3 DNA: TGTGCCACCAGCAGGATTACAGGGGCGGGGAGCAATCAGCCCCAGCATTTT; CDR3 protein: CATSRITGAGSNQPQHF
J gene: TRBJ2-5; D gene: TRBD2; V gene: TRBV28; clone size: NA; CDR3 DNA: TGTGCCAGCAGTTTCGGGGCGGGAGTAGGTGAGACCCAGTACTTC; CDR3 protein: CASSFGAGVGETQYF
J gene: TRBJ2-2; D gene: NA; V gene: TRBV4-1; clone size: few; CDR3 DNA: TGCGCCAGCAGCGAGAGGGACGCAGAGAACACCGGGGAGCTGTTTTTT; CDR3 protein: CASSERDAENTGELFF
J gene: TRBJ1-1; D gene: NA; V gene: TRBV30; clone size: NA; CDR3 DNA: TGTGCCTGGAGTGAGGCAGGGATGCTTGAAGCTTTCTTT; CDR3 protein: CAWSEAGMLEAFF
J gene: TRBJ2-1; D gene: NA; V gene: TRBV6-4; clone size: medium-sized; CDR3 DNA: TGTGCCAGCAGTGCGGGCTCCTACAATGAGCAGTTCTTC; CDR3 protein: CASSAGSYNEQFF
J gene: TRBJ1-4; D gene: NA; V gene: TRBV2; clone size: NA; CDR3 DNA: TGTGCCAGCAGCGGACCGGCGGCACATGAAAAACTGTTTTTT; CDR3 protein: CASSGPAAHEKLFF
J gene: TRBJ1-2; D gene: TRBD1; V gene: TRBV5-1; clone size: NA; CDR3 DNA: TGCGCCAGCAGCCCGAGGACAGGGGGATATGGCTACACCTTC; CDR3 protein: CASSPRTGGYGYTF
J gene: TRBJ2-7; D gene: NA; V gene: TRBV27; clone size: NA; CDR3 DNA: TGTGCCAGCAGTTACTGGGTAGGGGGGCATAAGTACGAGCAGTACTTC; CDR3 protein: CASSYWVGGHKYEQYF
J gene: TRBJ2-3; D gene: TRBD2; V gene: TRBV7-2; clone size: NA; CDR3 DNA: TGTGCCAGCAGCCAAGAACTAGCGGGAGGGCCGGCAGATACGCAGTATTTT; CDR3 protein: CASSQELAGGPADTQYF
J gene: TRBJ2-3; D gene: NA; V gene: TRBV5-1; clone size: NA; CDR3 DNA: TGCGCCAGCAACTGGGCAGATACGCAGTATTTT; CDR3 protein: CASNWADTQYF
J gene: TRBJ2-5; D gene: TRBD1; V gene: TRBV2; clone size: NA; CDR3 DNA: TGTGCCAGCAGAGGAGACAGGGGGGGCCTGGAGACCCAGTACTTC; CDR3 protein: CASRGDRGGLETQYF
J gene: TRBJ1-1; D gene: TRBD1; V gene: TRBV28; clone size: few; CDR3 DNA: TGTGCCAGCAGGGCTGACAGGGACTTGAACACTGAAGCTTTCTTT; CDR3 protein: CASRADRDLNTEAFF
J gene: TRBJ1-4; D gene: NA; V gene: TRBV7-9; clone size: few; CDR3 DNA: TGTGCCAGCAGCACGATCCTGGGTGGGGATGAAAAACTGTTTTTT; CDR3 protein: CASSTILGGDEKLFF
J gene: TRBJ2-7; D gene: TRBD1; V gene: TRBV4-1; clone size: NA; CDR3 DNA: TGCGCCAGCAGCCAGTCCGGGACAGGGGTTTCCGAGCAGTACTTC; CDR3 protein: CASSQSGTGVSEQYF
J gene: TRBJ2-3; D gene: TRBD1; V gene: TRBV10-2; clone size: NA; CDR3 DNA: TGCGCCAGCAGTGCGGACAGGGGGTCTGAGGCGGATACGCAGTATTTT; CDR3 protein: CASSADRGSEADTQYF
J gene: TRBJ2-3; D gene: NA; V gene: TRBV4-1; clone size: NA; CDR3 DNA: TGCGCCAGCAGCCAAGGGGCCTACAGAGATACGCAGTATTTT; CDR3 protein: CASSQGAYRDTQYF
J gene: TRBJ2-1; D gene: NA; V gene: TRBV5-8; clone size: NA; CDR3 DNA: TGTGCCAGCAGCCCGGGGCTTCGGGAGCAGTTCTTC; CDR3 protein: CASSPGLREQFF
J gene: TRBJ2-3; D gene: TRBD1; V gene: TRBV19; clone size: NA; CDR3 DNA: TGTGCCAGTAGTACATCTACCCGAACAGGGGATCCCACAGATACGCAGTATTTT; CDR3 protein: CASSTSTRTGDPTDTQYF